This paragraph covers one TCR beta chain sequence. V was clipped by 1 base and J by 5 bases, with 7 bases between them. In germline, CDR1 is SGHRS, CDR2 YFSETQ. The CDR3 is 13 amino acids. This entry comes from a study of STAT5B mutations in CD4+ large granular lymphocyte leukemia. Profiled with immunoSEQ multiplex PCR; TCRdb holds only in-frame clones, not every one. The sample contains 20,000 to 25,000 clones, about three quarters of which appear only once. This sequence was found in a human donor in good health. Sequencing was done on a sample of CD4+ T cells from blood buffy coats. The chain carries TRBV5-1 and TRBJ2-1; D remains unclear. The CDR3 DNA follows: TGCGCCAGCAGCTTGCAGGTTCACAATGAGCAGTTCTTC. Translating it yields CASSLQVHNEQFF.